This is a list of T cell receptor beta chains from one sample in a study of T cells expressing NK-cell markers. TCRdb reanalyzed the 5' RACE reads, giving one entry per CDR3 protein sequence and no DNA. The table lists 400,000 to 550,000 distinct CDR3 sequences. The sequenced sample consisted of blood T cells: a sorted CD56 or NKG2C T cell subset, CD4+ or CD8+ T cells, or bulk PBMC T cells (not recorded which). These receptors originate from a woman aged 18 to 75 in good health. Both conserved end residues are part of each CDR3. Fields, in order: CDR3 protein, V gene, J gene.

cdr3_aa: CSARDPGGRTGELFF; v_call: TRBV20-1; j_call: TRBJ2-2
cdr3_aa: CASSQQVNMNTEAFF; v_call: TRBV4-1; j_call: TRBJ1-1
cdr3_aa: CASRQGTGRGNIQYF; v_call: TRBV7-9; j_call: TRBJ2-4
cdr3_aa: CAWSVPGLADTDTQYF; v_call: TRBV30; j_call: TRBJ2-3
cdr3_aa: CSVLGLAVINEQFF; v_call: TRBV29-1; j_call: TRBJ2-1
cdr3_aa: CSAPPRTTGAGTEAFF; v_call: TRBV20-1; j_call: TRBJ1-1
cdr3_aa: CASSYQGGKDEQFF; v_call: TRBV6-5; j_call: TRBJ2-1
cdr3_aa: CASSIVGGDTQYF; v_call: TRBV27; j_call: TRBJ2-3
cdr3_aa: CASSYWWGSTDTQYF; v_call: TRBV5-5; j_call: TRBJ2-3
cdr3_aa: CSVLASTDTQYF; v_call: TRBV29-1; j_call: TRBJ2-3
cdr3_aa: CSASNIYGSYEQYF; v_call: TRBV20-1; j_call: TRBJ2-7
cdr3_aa: CASSGTSGRYYNEQFF; v_call: TRBV18; j_call: TRBJ2-1
cdr3_aa: CASTGAGGDTQYF; v_call: TRBV7-9; j_call: TRBJ2-3
cdr3_aa: CASGPGDSSEQYF; v_call: TRBV25-1; j_call: TRBJ2-7
cdr3_aa: CASSFNADSPLHF; v_call: TRBV12-3/TRBV12-4; j_call: TRBJ1-6
cdr3_aa: CASSLRRFGGGVTGELFF; v_call: TRBV11-2; j_call: TRBJ2-2
cdr3_aa: CASSTREMGETQYF; v_call: TRBV6-1; j_call: TRBJ2-5
cdr3_aa: CASSQSTVSPYEQYF; v_call: TRBV4-3; j_call: TRBJ2-7